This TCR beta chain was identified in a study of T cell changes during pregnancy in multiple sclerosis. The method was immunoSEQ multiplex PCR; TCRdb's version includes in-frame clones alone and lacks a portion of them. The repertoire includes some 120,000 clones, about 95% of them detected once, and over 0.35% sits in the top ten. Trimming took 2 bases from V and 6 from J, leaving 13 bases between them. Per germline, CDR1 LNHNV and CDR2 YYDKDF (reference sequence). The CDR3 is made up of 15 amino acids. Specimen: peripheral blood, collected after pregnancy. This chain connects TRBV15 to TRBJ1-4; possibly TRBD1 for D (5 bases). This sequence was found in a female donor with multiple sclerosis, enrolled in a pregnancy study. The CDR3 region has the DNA TGTGCCACCAGCAGATGGGGAGGGGTAGATGAAAAACTGTTTTTT. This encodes CATSRWGGVDEKLFF.